This entry lists 13 T cell receptor beta chains sequenced from one sample in a study of T cell responses to AZD1222 COVID-19 vaccine. The method was immunoSEQ multiplex PCR; TCRdb's version includes in-frame clones alone and lacks a portion of them. The table shows 45,000 to 55,000 clones, with 84% occurring only once. The source material was peripheral blood, sampled on day 0 of AZD1222 vaccination. Source of these receptors: an adult in good health.

The V call is TRBV28, the J call TRBJ1-1; no clear D. In germline, CDR1 is MDHEN, CDR2 SYDVKM. V dropped 2 bases and J dropped 1 base, with 8 bases sitting between them. This CDR3 comprises 14 residues. The CDR3 DNA reads TGTGCCAGCAGTTTAGAGCAGAGGAACACTGAAGCTTTCTTT. Residues: CASSLEQRNTEAFF.

The chain is built from TRBV6-5 and TRBJ1-5, with 10 bases identical to TRBD1. CDR1 and CDR2 (germline): MNHEY, SVGAGI. The CDR3 loop spans 14 amino acids. J was trimmed by 4 bases and V by 6 bases; bases with no gene match: 3. Here the CDR3 DNA reads TGTGCCAGCAGAGGACAGGGGGGAAATCAGCCCCAGCATTTT. This translates into CASRGQGGNQPQHF.

The chain's CDR3 is CASSGQLAGELFF. The CDR3 DNA follows: TGTGCCAGCAGCGGGCAACTAGCAGGGGAGCTGTTTTTT. V gene TRBV9 combines with J gene TRBJ2-2; maybe TRBD2 (6 bases). Trimming left V 3 bases short and J 8 bases short, with 11 bases between. The CDR3 totals 13 residues. Germline CDR1 reads SGDLS; CDR2 reads YYNGEE.

The chain carries TRBV5-1 and TRBJ1-6; possibly TRBD1 for D (6 bases). Germline lookup yields CDR1 SGHRS and CDR2 YFSETQ. V lost 2 bases and J 6 bases, leaving 9 bases between the germline ends. This CDR3 has 14 residues. The CDR3 sequence is CASSFRGINSPLHF. The CDR3 region has the DNA TGCGCCAGCAGCTTCAGGGGCATTAATTCACCCCTCCACTTT.

This chain uses TRBV2 with TRBJ1-6; TRBD1 matches at 7 bases. The germline CDR1 and CDR2 sequences are SNHLY and FYNNEI. The ends lost 6 bases at V and 9 bases at J; junction bases unmatched: 14. This CDR3 spans 16 amino acids. CDR3 loop: CASRAPRAGGFSPLHF. The CDR3 DNA is TGTGCCAGCAGAGCACCCCGGGCAGGGGGGTTTTCACCCCTCCACTTT. The complete variable domain, with remaining parts taken from reference TRBV2 and TRBJ1-6, reads EPEVTQTPSHQVTQMGQEVILRCVPISNHLYFYWYRQILGQKVEFLVSFYNNEISEKSEIFDDQFSVERPDGSNFTLKIRSTKLEDSAMYFCASRAPRAGGFSPLHFGNGTRLTVT.

The genes are TRBV19 and TRBJ1-6; 9 bases agree with TRBD1. CDR1 LNHDA and CDR2 SQIVND come from the germline V gene (reference sequence). The CDR3 is made up of 16 amino acids. Trimming took 6 bases from V and 8 from J; bases not matched to a gene: 11. The CDR3 here is CASSRTPGTGYSPLHF. The CDR3 DNA reads TGTGCCAGTAGCCGGACCCCCGGGACAGGGTATTCACCCCTCCACTTT. Using reference TRBV19 and TRBJ1-6 for the parts outside the CDR3, the full variable domain is DGGITQSPKYLFRKEGQNVTLSCEQNLNHDAMYWYRQDPGQGLRLIYYSQIVNDFQKGDIAEGYSVSREKKESFPLTVTSAQKNPTAFYLCASSRTPGTGYSPLHFGNGTRLTVT.

The chain joins TRBV6-5 to TRBJ2-6, with D perhaps matching TRBD1 (6 bases). Germline V CDR1 and CDR2: MNHEY, SVGAGI. The CDR3 sequence is 15 residues long. The V and J ends lost 5 bases and 0 bases respectively, with 8 bases between them. CDR3 DNA: TGTGCCAGCAGTAGACAGGTCTCTGGGGCCAACGTCCTGACTTTC. The encoded protein is CASSRQVSGANVLTF.

The chain carries TRBV2 and TRBJ1-2, with 9 bases identical to TRBD1. The CDR3 sequence is 13 residues long. V gave up 6 bases and J gave up 5 bases; unmatched junction bases: 4. CDR1 SNHLY and CDR2 FYNNEI come from the germline V gene. The CDR3 DNA reads TGTGCCAGCAGAGCGGACAGGGGTTATGGCTACACCTTC. Encoded protein: CASRADRGYGYTF.

This clone was recorded a few times. This chain uses TRBV6-5 with TRBJ2-7; TRBD1 is a possible D gene (6 bases). CDR1 and CDR2 from the germline V gene are MNHEY and SVGAGI. This CDR3 contains 13 residues. V was pared by 5 bases and J by 2 bases, with 10 bases between. In DNA, the CDR3 is TGTGCCAGCAGTAGGGCAGGGGCCTACGAGCAGTACTTC. Its translation is CASSRAGAYEQYF.

A single count supports this clone. The rearrangement uses TRBV6-5 and TRBJ2-7; TRBD2 agrees at 9 bases. CDR3 size: 12 residues. Unmatched junction bases numbered 7, after V lost 11 bases and J lost 5 bases. CDR1 MNHEY and CDR2 SVGAGI come from the germline V gene. CDR3 in amino acids: CAGGLALDEQYF. The CDR3 DNA is TGTGCCGGCGGACTAGCGCTCGACGAGCAGTACTTC.

This clone was seen a few times. J is TRBJ2-2 and V is TRBV24-1; 8 bases map to TRBD1. CDR1 is KGHDR and CDR2 is SFDVKD in the germline V gene. The CDR3 spans 15 residues. With V trimmed by 3 bases and J by 3 bases, 2 bases remained unmatched. This chain's CDR3 is CATSDPGQDTGELFF. Here the CDR3 DNA reads TGTGCCACCAGTGATCCGGGACAGGACACCGGGGAGCTGTTTTTT.

The chain employs TRBV18 and TRBJ1-1; D is unresolved. The V gene's germline CDR1 is KGHSH and CDR2 LQKENI. This CDR3 contains 13 residues. Trimming stripped 5 bases from V and 1 base from J, with 8 bases between. CDR3 residues: CASSSDKNTEAFF. Here the CDR3 DNA reads TGTGCCAGCTCATCCGACAAGAACACTGAAGCTTTCTTT.

The chain uses TRBV9 and TRBJ2-5; a weak D match, TRBD2 (7 bases). V gave up 0 bases and J gave up 1 base, with 13 bases separating them. The CDR3 loop spans 16 amino acids. Looked up from germline, CDR1 is SGDLS and CDR2 is YYNGEE. CDR3 protein: CASSVVGGGAQETQYF. The DNA for the CDR3 is TGTGCCAGCAGCGTAGTAGGTGGGGGGGCCCAAGAGACCCAGTACTTC.